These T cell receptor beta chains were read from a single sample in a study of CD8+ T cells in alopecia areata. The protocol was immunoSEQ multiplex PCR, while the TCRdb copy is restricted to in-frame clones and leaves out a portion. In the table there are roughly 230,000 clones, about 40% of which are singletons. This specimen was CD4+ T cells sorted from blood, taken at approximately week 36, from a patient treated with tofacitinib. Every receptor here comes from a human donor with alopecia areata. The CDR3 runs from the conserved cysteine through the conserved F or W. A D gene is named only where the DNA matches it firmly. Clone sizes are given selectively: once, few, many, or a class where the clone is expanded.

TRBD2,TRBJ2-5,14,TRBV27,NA,CASSRPGLAETQYF,TGTGCCAGCAGCCGACCGGGACTAGCGGAGACCCAGTACTTC
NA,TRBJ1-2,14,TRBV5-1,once,CASSPDSGNYGYTF,TGCGCCAGCAGCCCGGACTCCGGTAACTATGGCTACACCTTC
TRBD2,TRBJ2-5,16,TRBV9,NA,CASSVGSGSVRETQYF,TGTGCCAGCAGCGTAGGGAGCGGGAGCGTTCGGGAGACCCAGTACTTC
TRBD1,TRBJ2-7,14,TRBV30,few,CACTGTGGSYEQYF,TGTGCCTGCACGGGGACAGGGGGATCCTACGAGCAGTACTTC
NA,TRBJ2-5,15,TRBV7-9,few,CASSPSTGTVLNLYF,TGTGCCAGCAGCCCCTCGACCGGGACCGTCCTTAACCTGTACTTC
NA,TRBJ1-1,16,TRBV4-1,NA,CASSQPTLAANTEAFF,TGCGCCAGCAGCCAACCAACCCTAGCGGCGAACACTGAAGCTTTCTTT
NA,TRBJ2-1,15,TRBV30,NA,CAWSRTGTYNNEQFF,TGTGCCTGGAGTCGGACCGGGACATATAACAATGAGCAGTTCTTC
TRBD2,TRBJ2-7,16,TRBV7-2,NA,CASSPRGGGQTYEQYF,TGTGCCAGCAGCCCCCGGGGGGGAGGACAGACCTACGAGCAGTACTTC
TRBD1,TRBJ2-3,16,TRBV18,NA,CASSLTGQGATDTQYF,TGTGCCAGCTCACTAACAGGACAGGGGGCCACAGATACGCAGTATTTT
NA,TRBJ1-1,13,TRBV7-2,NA,CASSPGSVELPFF,TGTGCCAGCAGTCCCGGGTCGGTCGAATTACCTTTCTTT
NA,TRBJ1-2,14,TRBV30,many,CAWSKMGEKNGYTF,TGTGCCTGGAGTAAAATGGGGGAGAAGAATGGCTACACCTTC
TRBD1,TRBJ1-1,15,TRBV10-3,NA,CAISPGQTKYTEAFF,TGTGCCATCAGTCCGGGACAGACCAAATACACTGAAGCTTTCTTT
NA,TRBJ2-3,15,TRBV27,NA,CASSNPGLSTDTQYF,TGTGCCAGCAGTAATCCGGGACTCAGCACAGATACGCAGTATTTT
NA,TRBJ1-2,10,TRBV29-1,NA,CSVGGYGYTF,TGCAGCGTTGGCGGATATGGCTACACCTTC